The clone carrying this T cell receptor (beta chain) was picked up many times. What it binds is not known. Researchers used 5'RACE with constant-segment primers to make TCR alpha and TCR beta cDNA libraries that carry sample barcodes and UMIs. Via MiXCR, TCRdb re-called the 5' RACE reads, giving one row per CDR3 protein. The table records around 340,000 distinct CDR3 sequences, over 13% of them present only once. The data were obtained in a study of T-cell memory formation after mild COVID-19. Study background: Largely donor-specific TCR clusters were found. Study conclusions and caveats: Second-wave clones that peaked on day 37 lacked confirmed SARS-CoV-2 specificity.

CDR3 size: 14 residues. Germline V gives CDR1 MGHRA, CDR2 YSYEKL. Trimming stripped 1 base from V and 7 bases from J, with 8 bases between. The sequenced sample was PBMCs or a T cell subset sorted from them (not recorded which). The V gene is TRBV4-1, the J gene TRBJ1-6; D is uncertain. This clonotype was obtained from a man between 18 and 29 years old who had mild COVID-19 (a few samples of this study predate the infection). Cell type and time point are not known. The CDR3 reads CASSQVTGNSPLHF. The CDR3 region has the DNA TGCGCCAGCAGCCAAGTGACTGGAAATTCACCCCTCCACTTT.